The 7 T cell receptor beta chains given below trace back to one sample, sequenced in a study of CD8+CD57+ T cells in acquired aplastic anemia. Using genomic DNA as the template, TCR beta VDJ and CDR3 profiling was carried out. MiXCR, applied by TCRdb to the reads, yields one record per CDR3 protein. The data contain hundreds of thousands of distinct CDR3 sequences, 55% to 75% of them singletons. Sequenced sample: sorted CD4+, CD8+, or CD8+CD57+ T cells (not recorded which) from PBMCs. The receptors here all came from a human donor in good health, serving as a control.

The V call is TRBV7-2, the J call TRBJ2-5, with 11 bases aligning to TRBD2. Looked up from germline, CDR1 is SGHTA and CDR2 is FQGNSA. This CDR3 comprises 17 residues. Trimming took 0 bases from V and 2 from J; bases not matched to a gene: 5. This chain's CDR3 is CASSLANGTSGQETQYF. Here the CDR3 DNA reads TGTGCCAGCAGCTTAGCGAACGGGACTAGCGGACAAGAGACCCAGTACTTC.

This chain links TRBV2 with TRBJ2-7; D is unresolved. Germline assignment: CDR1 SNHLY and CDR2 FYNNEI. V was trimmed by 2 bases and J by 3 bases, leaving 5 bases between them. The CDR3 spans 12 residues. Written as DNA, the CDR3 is TGTGCCAGCAGTGAAATGGGCTACGAGCAGTACGTC. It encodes CASSEMGYEQYV.

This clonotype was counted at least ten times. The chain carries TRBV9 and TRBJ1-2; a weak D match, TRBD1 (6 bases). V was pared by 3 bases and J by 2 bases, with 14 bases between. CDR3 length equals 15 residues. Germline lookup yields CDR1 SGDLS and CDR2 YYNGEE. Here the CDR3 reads CASSADLDRNYGYTF. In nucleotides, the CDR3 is TGTGCCAGCAGCGCCGACCTGGACAGAAACTATGGCTACACCTTC. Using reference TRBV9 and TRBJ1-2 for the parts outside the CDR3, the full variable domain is DSGVTQTPKHLITATGQRVTLRCSPRSGDLSVYWYQQSLDQGLQFLIQYYNGEERAKGNILERFSAQQFPDLHSELNLSSLELGDSALYFCASSADLDRNYGYTFGSGTRLTVV.

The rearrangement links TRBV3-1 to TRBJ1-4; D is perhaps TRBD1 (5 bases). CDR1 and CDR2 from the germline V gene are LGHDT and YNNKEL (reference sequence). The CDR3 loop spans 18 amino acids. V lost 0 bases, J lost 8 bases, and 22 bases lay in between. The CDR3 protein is CASSQELKGQGGEEKLFF. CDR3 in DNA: TGTGCCAGCAGCCAAGAATTGAAAGGGCAGGGAGGCGAGGAAAAACTGTTTTTT.

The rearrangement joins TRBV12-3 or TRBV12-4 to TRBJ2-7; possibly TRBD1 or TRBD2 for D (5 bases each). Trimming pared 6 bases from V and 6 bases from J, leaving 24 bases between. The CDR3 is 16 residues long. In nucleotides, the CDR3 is TGTGCCAGCAGCGTAGCGTTGACACTCAGGGACGCCGAGCAGTACTTC. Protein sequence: CASSVALTLRDAEQYF.

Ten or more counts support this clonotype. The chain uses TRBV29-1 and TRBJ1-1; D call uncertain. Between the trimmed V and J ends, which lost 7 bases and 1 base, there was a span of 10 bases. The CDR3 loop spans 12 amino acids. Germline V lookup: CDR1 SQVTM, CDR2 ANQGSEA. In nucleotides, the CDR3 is TGCAGCGGCAACCTCCGGAACACTGAAGCTTTCTTT. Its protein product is CSGNLRNTEAFF. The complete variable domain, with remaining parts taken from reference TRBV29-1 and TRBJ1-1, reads SAVISQKPSRDICQRGTSLTIQCQVDSQVTMMFWYRQQPGQSLTLIATANQGSEATYESGFVIDKFPISRPNLTFSTLTVSNMSPEDSSIYLCSGNLRNTEAFFGQGTRLTVV.

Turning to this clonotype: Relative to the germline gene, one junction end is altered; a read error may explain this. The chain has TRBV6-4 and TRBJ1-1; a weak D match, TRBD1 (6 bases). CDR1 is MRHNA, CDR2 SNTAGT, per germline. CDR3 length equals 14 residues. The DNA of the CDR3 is TGTGCCAGCAGTTACAGGGCAGTGGGCACTGAAGCTCTCTTT. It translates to CASSYRAVGTEALF.